The clone carrying this TCR beta chain was picked up a small number of times. Its antigen is still unknown. Hyperthyroidism had been newly diagnosed in patients aged 18 to 65, and its duration was under 2 months. The CDR3 spans 15 residues. In germline, CDR1 is SQVTM, CDR2 ANQGSEA. With 5 bases clipped from V and 4 bases from J, the junction kept 7 bases outside the gene matches. The data belong to a study of T cells in Graves' hyperthyroidism and ophthalmopathy. Study-wide results and limits: A median around six months before onset, the model predicted ophthalmopathy.

From RNA transcripts, TCR beta CDR3 regions were amplified. HTBI primers were employed in a first-round RT-PCR of the TCR CDR3. From the multiplex PCR reads, TCRdb called clonotypes with MiXCR, one entry per CDR3 protein. The table records 250,000 to 300,000 distinct CDR3 sequences, roughly 13% of them present only once. The V gene is TRBV29-1, the J gene TRBJ2-3, with TRBD2 matching over 12 bases. Specimen: blood. The TCR comes from a woman aged 40 to 50 with Graves' hyperthyroidism. CDR3 sequence reads: CSVLTSGSRADTQYF. Written as DNA, the CDR3 is TGCAGCGTTTTGACTAGCGGGAGCCGGGCAGATACGCAGTATTTT.